This T cell receptor beta chain originates from a study of blood T cell repertoires in COVID-19. Study-level information: COVID-19 samples from acute and convalescent phases originated in the United States, Italy and Spain.

CDR3 length equals 14 residues. The germline V and J ends were trimmed by 2 bases and 7 bases, with 13 bases remaining between them. Germline CDR1 is SGHKS and CDR2 is YYEKEE (reference sequence). The protocol was immunoSEQ multiplex PCR, while the TCRdb copy is restricted to in-frame clones and leaves out a portion. The sample lists about 100,000 clones, about 89% occurring once. The V gene is TRBV5-5, the J gene TRBJ2-1; no definite D call. This TCR was sampled from a man in his forties or fifties with active COVID-19. Sequencing was carried out using peripheral blood. The CDR3 coding sequence is TGTGCCAGCAGCTTTTTTGACCTCAGGAATGAGCAGTTCTTC. This gives the protein CASSFFDLRNEQFF.